The rows below give T cell receptor beta chains drawn from one sample of a study of blood T cell repertoires in COVID-19. Sequenced by immunoSEQ multiplex PCR; TCRdb stores in-frame clones only, minus some. The repertoire has about 170,000 clones, about 83% of them found once; the top ten carry roughly 3.6%. Specimen: peripheral blood. The receptors were gathered from a young man with active or convalescent COVID-19. CDR3s include the opening cysteine and the closing phenylalanine or tryptophan. The D gene is left open where the match is weak. The size of a clone is reported for some rows only, either as once, few or many, or as a class for expanded clones.

CDR3nt | CDR3aa | j_gene | v_gene | abundance | d_gene
TGTGCCAGCAGCTTACAGGCGGGGAATGAAGCTTTCTTT | CASSLQAGNEAFF | TRBJ1-1 | TRBV7-9 | few | -
TGTGCCAGCAGCCAAGTATCCGGGACAGAGCCAGCCGATACGCAGTATTTT | CASSQVSGTEPADTQYF | TRBJ2-3 | TRBV3-1/TRBV3-2 | once | TRBD1
TGTGCCAGTAGTATGGGAGGGCGGTACAATGAGCAGTTCTTC | CASSMGGRYNEQFF | TRBJ2-1 | TRBV19 | - | TRBD2
TGCGCCAGCAGCTTCAGGGGGCCCCAGAACACTGAAGCTTTCTTT | CASSFRGPQNTEAFF | TRBJ1-1 | TRBV5-1 | - | TRBD1
TGTGCAAGTCGCTTAGGAGGGAAGGTATTTATGACTGAAGCTTTCTTT | CASRLGGKVFMTEAFF | TRBJ1-1 | TRBV12-2 | - | -
TGTGCCAGCACCAATTTTGAGCGGGAGGCCACAGATACGCAGTATTTT | CASTNFEREATDTQYF | TRBJ2-3 | TRBV7-9 | - | TRBD2
TGTGCCAGCAGCTCACCTACTAATCAGGGGGCGGGTGGCTACACCTTC | CASSSPTNQGAGGYTF | TRBJ1-2 | TRBV5-6 | - | TRBD1
TGTGCTAGTGGTTTGGACGATATTGAGAATGAGCAGTTCTTC | CASGLDDIENEQFF | TRBJ2-1 | TRBV12-5 | once | -
TGTGCCAGCAGCGTAGGAGACAGCTATAATTCACCCCTCCACTTT | CASSVGDSYNSPLHF | TRBJ1-6 | TRBV9 | - | -
TGTGCCAGTAGTGGGGGACTAGCGGTGCTCTACGAGCAGTACTTC | CASSGGLAVLYEQYF | TRBJ2-7 | TRBV19 | - | TRBD2
TGCGCCAGCAGCTCCGAGGGACAGGGTAGGGAAAAACTGTTTTTT | CASSSEGQGREKLFF | TRBJ1-4 | TRBV5-1 | - | TRBD1
TGTGCCAGCAGTGGGGGACTGAGCGGGGAGCTGTTTTTT | CASSGGLSGELFF | TRBJ2-2 | TRBV6-4 | - | -
TGTGCCAGCAGCCAGGGGGCGGTCACTGAAGCTTTCTTT | CASSQGAVTEAFF | TRBJ1-1 | TRBV14 | - | -
TGTGCCAGCAGCGTAGCTCAGGTCGATGAGCAGTTCTTC | CASSVAQVDEQFF | TRBJ2-1 | TRBV9 | - | -
TGTGCCAGCAGTGAAACAGGCAATCAGCCCCAGCATTTT | CASSETGNQPQHF | TRBJ1-5 | TRBV6-4 | - | -
TGTGCCAGCAGTCTTGACAGGGGGACTGAAAAACTGTTTTTT | CASSLDRGTEKLFF | TRBJ1-4 | TRBV6-5 | - | TRBD1
TGTGCCAGCAGCCGAGCACCTAGCACAGATACGCAGTATTTT | CASSRAPSTDTQYF | TRBJ2-3 | TRBV7-6 | - | -
TGTGCCAGCTCACAGAACAGGGGTAGCTATAATTCACCCCTCCACTTT | CASSQNRGSYNSPLHF | TRBJ1-6 | TRBV18 | - | TRBD1
TGTGCCACCAGTGACCCGGGGTCTGGGAGCAATCAGCCCCAGCATTTT | CATSDPGSGSNQPQHF | TRBJ1-5 | TRBV24-1 | - | -
TGTGCCAGCAGTTTTTTCGGACAGGCGGGCCAAGAGACCCAGTACTTC | CASSFFGQAGQETQYF | TRBJ2-5 | TRBV27 | - | TRBD1
TGTGCCAGCAGCTTTAGCGGGGGTACGCAGTATTTT | CASSFSGGTQYF | TRBJ2-3 | TRBV7-6 | - | TRBD2
TGTGCCAGCTCACCTTTCCTTAACTACAATGAGCAGTTCTTC | CASSPFLNYNEQFF | TRBJ2-1 | TRBV18 | few | -
TGTGCCAGCAGCTGGAAGGACAGGGGGAGGACACCCCTCCACTTT | CASSWKDRGRTPLHF | TRBJ1-6 | TRBV5-6 | - | TRBD1
TGTGCCAGTAGCTTTACAGGGGGCGGCTATGGCTACACCTTC | CASSFTGGGYGYTF | TRBJ1-2 | TRBV19 | few | TRBD1
TGTGCCAGCAGCGTAGCTGATCAGCCCCAGCATTTT | CASSVADQPQHF | TRBJ1-5 | TRBV9 | - | -
TGTGCCAGCAGCTTCCCACTAGCGGGCACAGATACGCAGTATTTT | CASSFPLAGTDTQYF | TRBJ2-3 | TRBV5-6 | - | TRBD2
TGTGCCAGCAGCCAAGAGACAGGGGGCGGATATGGCTACACCTTC | CASSQETGGGYGYTF | TRBJ1-2 | TRBV4-2 | - | TRBD1
TGTGCCAGTAGACAGGGGGAGACCCAGTACTTC | CASRQGETQYF | TRBJ2-5 | TRBV19 | - | TRBD1
TGTGCCAGCAGTATCGGGGGGTCTGATCAGCCCCAGCATTTT | CASSIGGSDQPQHF | TRBJ1-5 | TRBV3-1/TRBV3-2 | - | -
TGTGCCAGCAGCCAAGATGGAACTAGCGTGTACCAAGAGACCCAGTACTTC | CASSQDGTSVYQETQYF | TRBJ2-5 | TRBV14 | - | TRBD2
TGCGCCAGCAGCGCTTCCCTACCAGGGGGTATGGGAAATGAGCAGTTCTTC | CASSASLPGGMGNEQFF | TRBJ2-1 | TRBV5-1 | - | TRBD1
TGTGCCAGCAGCTCGATAGCGGGAGGGCCGGGTGAGCAGTACTTC | CASSSIAGGPGEQYF | TRBJ2-7 | TRBV11-2 | - | TRBD2
TGTGCCAGAAGCCCTAAGGACAGGATCGGGGCTCAGCCCCAGCATTTT | CARSPKDRIGAQPQHF | TRBJ1-5 | TRBV5-3 | - | TRBD1
TGTGCCAGCAGCCCCAGGGTGAATGAGCAGTTCTTC | CASSPRVNEQFF | TRBJ2-1 | TRBV11-2 | - | -
TGTGCCAGTAGTTTTAATAGCAATCAGCCCCAGCATTTT | CASSFNSNQPQHF | TRBJ1-5 | TRBV19 | many | -
TGTGCCAGCAGCTTAGTCGGGGAGGGAGTCCCTGAAGCTTTCTTT | CASSLVGEGVPEAFF | TRBJ1-1 | TRBV7-9 | - | -
TGTGCCAGCAGCCCACGTAAGGGAGTCTACGAGCAGTACTTC | CASSPRKGVYEQYF | TRBJ2-7 | TRBV5-4 | - | -
TGTGCCAGTTTGAACGACAGGTCGGATCAGCCCCAGCATTTT | CASLNDRSDQPQHF | TRBJ1-5 | TRBV2 | - | -
TGTGCCAGCAGCGGGGTGGCGGGCTCCTACAATGAGCAGTTCTTC | CASSGVAGSYNEQFF | TRBJ2-1 | TRBV11-3 | - | -
TGTGCCAGCAGTTACCCGACTGATGGCCCGAAAAGCGGGATCTCCTACGAGCAGTACTTC | CASSYPTDGPKSGISYEQYF | TRBJ2-7 | TRBV6-2/TRBV6-3 | - | TRBD2
TGTGCCAGCAGTTTAGACCCCCGGCGGGGGAACCGTATGGGTGGCTACACCTTC | CASSLDPRRGNRMGGYTF | TRBJ1-2 | TRBV28 | - | -
TGTGCCAGCAGCTTAACGTCAGGGGGCAATTCACCCCTCCACTTT | CASSLTSGGNSPLHF | TRBJ1-6 | TRBV7-9 | - | TRBD1
TGTGCCAGCAGTTTACAGGGCCGGCAGCCCCAGCATTTT | CASSLQGRQPQHF | TRBJ1-5 | TRBV7-2 | - | -
TGTGCCAGCAGCTCAATCAGGGGGATGGTTTCTGAAGCTTTCTTT | CASSSIRGMVSEAFF | TRBJ1-1 | TRBV28 | - | TRBD1
TGTGCCAGCAGCCCAGTGGTAGCGGGAGTGGGGGAGACCCAGTACTTC | CASSPVVAGVGETQYF | TRBJ2-5 | TRBV9 | - | TRBD2
TGTGCCATCAGTAAAGCGGGGAACACCGGGGAGCTGTTTTTT | CAISKAGNTGELFF | TRBJ2-2 | TRBV10-3 | - | -
TGTGCCAGCAGCCTTACAGGGGGACCTGGAGAGACCCAGTACTTC | CASSLTGGPGETQYF | TRBJ2-5 | TRBV7-2 | - | TRBD1
TGTGCCAGCAGTTTCCGGGACTCGAAGGTCACCTTC | CASSFRDSKVTF | TRBJ1-2 | TRBV27 | once | -
TGTGCCAGCAGCCTCCCCCCGGGACTAGCGGGAGCCGGAAACACCGGGGAGCTGTTTTTT | CASSLPPGLAGAGNTGELFF | TRBJ2-2 | TRBV4-2 | - | TRBD2
TGTGCCAGCAGTGCTCGGCTACTCACTAGGCCGGACGAGCAGTTCTTC | CASSARLLTRPDEQFF | TRBJ2-1 | TRBV2 | - | -
TGTGCCAGCAGCCCAGCCGCGGGCAGCTCCTACAATGAGCAGTTCTTC | CASSPAAGSSYNEQFF | TRBJ2-1 | TRBV7-9 | - | -
TGCGCCAGCAGCCAAGATGGGGGCAGGGAGCAGTTCTTC | CASSQDGGREQFF | TRBJ2-1 | TRBV4-3 | - | -
TGCGCCAGCAGCCGGGGACAGGTTAATGAGCAGTTCTTC | CASSRGQVNEQFF | TRBJ2-1 | TRBV4-1 | - | TRBD1
TGTGCCATCAGCACCGGCGGGGGGGCTGGAAACACCATATATTTT | CAISTGGGAGNTIYF | TRBJ1-3 | TRBV10-3 | - | -
TGTGCCAGCAGCTTCCGGGGGACAGCTAATCAGCCCCAGCATTTT | CASSFRGTANQPQHF | TRBJ1-5 | TRBV5-6 | - | TRBD1